The 6 T cell receptor beta chains listed next were all sequenced from one sample in a study of blood T cell repertoires in COVID-19. Produced via immunoSEQ multiplex PCR; TCRdb's table is partial and in-frame only. Altogether roughly 280,000 clones are present, approximately 91% being singletons, with the ten largest covering approximately 2.2%. Input material: peripheral blood. These receptors were collected from a man over 45 with acute or convalescent COVID-19.

The chain links TRBV6-5 to TRBJ1-1, with 7 bases aligning to TRBD1. CDR1 MNHEY and CDR2 SVGAGI come from the germline V gene. This CDR3 has 14 residues. V dropped 5 bases and J dropped 4; count of bases not matched to a gene: 7. For the CDR3, the DNA is TGTGCCAGCAGTCCAATTGCAGGGGGCACTGAAGCTTTCTTT. Its protein product is CASSPIAGGTEAFF.

The chain joins TRBV29-1 to TRBJ1-1; no clear D. This CDR3 contains 16 residues. From germline, CDR1 is SQVTM and CDR2 ANQGSEA. Trimming pared 8 bases from V and 1 base from J, leaving 23 bases between. This chain's CDR3 is CSSGRNRWTANTEAFF. The CDR3 DNA sequence: TGCAGCTCTGGGAGGAACCGGTGGACGGCGAACACTGAAGCTTTCTTT. Supplemented by reference TRBV29-1 and TRBJ1-1, the full variable domain reads SAVISQKPSRDICQRGTSLTIQCQVDSQVTMMFWYRQQPGQSLTLIATANQGSEATYESGFVIDKFPISRPNLTFSTLTVSNMSPEDSSIYLCSSGRNRWTANTEAFFGQGTRLTVV.

The chain uses TRBV12-3 or TRBV12-4 and TRBJ2-7, with D unclear. The CDR3 contains 12 residues. V was shortened by 5 bases and J by 5 bases, with 10 bases between the two germline ends. CDR3 residues: CASSPTFDEQYF. The CDR3 nucleotides are TGTGCCAGCAGTCCCACTTTTGACGAGCAGTACTTC.

V is TRBV11-3 and J is TRBJ1-1; D gene uncertain. The germline gives CDR1 SGHNT, CDR2 YENEEA. Trimming took off 4 bases at V and 5 bases at J, with 11 bases between the two ends. This CDR3 region has 13 residues. The CDR3 DNA is TGTGCCAGCAGCTCAGCTCGGGATACTGAAGCTTTCTTT. This sequence encodes CASSSARDTEAFF. Full variable domain (missing parts from reference TRBV11-3 and TRBJ1-1): EAGVVQSPRYKIIEKKQPVAFWCNPISGHNTLYWYLQNLGQGPELLIRYENEEAVDDSQLPKDRFSAERLKGVDSTLKIQPAELGDSAVYLCASSSARDTEAFFGQGTRLTVV.

This chain links TRBV7-3 with TRBJ2-1; TRBD2 matches 11 bases. Germline V gene sequence: CDR1 SGHTA, CDR2 FQGTGA. V shed 5 bases, J shed 0 bases, and the junction held 15 bases outside the gene matches. The CDR3 contains 20 residues. The chain's CDR3 is CASSPVVTSGALGSYNEQFF. DNA for the CDR3: TGTGCCAGCAGCCCCGTGGTGACTAGCGGGGCACTCGGCTCCTACAATGAGCAGTTCTTC.

This chain connects TRBV7-9 to TRBJ2-7; 9 positions agree with TRBD1. The CDR3 runs 13 residues. After removal of 4 bases from V and 5 bases from J, the junction contained 3 bases not matched to a gene. CDR1 is SEHNR, CDR2 FQNEAQ, per germline (reference sequence). This CDR3 reads CASSSTGGDEQYF. CDR3 nucleotides: TGTGCCAGCAGCTCAACAGGGGGCGACGAGCAGTACTTC.